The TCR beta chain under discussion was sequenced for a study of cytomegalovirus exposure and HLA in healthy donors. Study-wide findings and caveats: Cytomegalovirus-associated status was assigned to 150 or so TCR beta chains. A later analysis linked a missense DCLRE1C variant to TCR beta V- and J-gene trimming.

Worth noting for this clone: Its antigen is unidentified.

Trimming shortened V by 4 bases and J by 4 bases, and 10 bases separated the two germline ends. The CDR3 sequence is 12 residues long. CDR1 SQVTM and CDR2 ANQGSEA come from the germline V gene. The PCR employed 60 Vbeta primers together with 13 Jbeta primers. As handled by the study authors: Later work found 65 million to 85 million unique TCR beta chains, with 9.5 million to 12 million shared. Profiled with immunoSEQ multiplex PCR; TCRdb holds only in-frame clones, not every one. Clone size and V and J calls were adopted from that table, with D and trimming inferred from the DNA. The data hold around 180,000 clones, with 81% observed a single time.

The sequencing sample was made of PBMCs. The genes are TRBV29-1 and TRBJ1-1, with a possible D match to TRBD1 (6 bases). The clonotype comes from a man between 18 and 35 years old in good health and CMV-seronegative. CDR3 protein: CSVGARGTEAFF. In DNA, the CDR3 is TGCAGCGTTGGGGCCAGGGGCACTGAAGCTTTCTTT.